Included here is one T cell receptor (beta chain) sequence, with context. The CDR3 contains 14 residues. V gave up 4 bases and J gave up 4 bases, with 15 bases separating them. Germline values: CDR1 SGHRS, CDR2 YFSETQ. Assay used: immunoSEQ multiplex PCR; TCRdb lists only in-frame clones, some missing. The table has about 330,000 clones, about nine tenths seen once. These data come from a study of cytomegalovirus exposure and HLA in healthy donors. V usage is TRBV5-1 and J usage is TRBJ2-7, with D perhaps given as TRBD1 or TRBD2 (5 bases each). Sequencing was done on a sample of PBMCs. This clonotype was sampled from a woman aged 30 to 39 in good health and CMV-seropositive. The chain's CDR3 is CASSPTGLSYEQYF. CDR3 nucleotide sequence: TGCGCCAGCAGCCCCACGGGGCTAAGTTACGAGCAGTACTTC. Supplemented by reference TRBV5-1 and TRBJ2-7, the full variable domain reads KAGVTQTPRYLIKTRGQQVTLSCSPISGHRSVSWYQQTPGQGLQFLFEYFSETQRNKGNFPGRFSGRQFSNSRSEMNVSTLELGDSALYLCASSPTGLSYEQYFGPGTRLTVT.